This T cell receptor beta chain appears in the sequencing data of a study of CD8+ T cells in alopecia areata. Study results and caveats: Scalp samples also contribute reads from the resident alphabeta T cells found in normal skin. Clonality exceeded that of normal scalp in lesional scalp, most notably in alopecia totalis/universalis.

The V and J ends lost 1 base and 0 bases, in that order; junction bases with no gene match: 3. The CDR3 runs to 17 residues. CDR1 NNHNN and CDR2 SYGAGS come from the germline V gene (reference sequence). Using CD4, CD8alpha, NKG2D, NKG2ACE and other markers, pooled cutaneous lymph node cells were sorted. This clone was recorded a few times. Antigen: not known. All gene names here are mouse names. The read terminates 4 residues ahead of where the CDR3 ends, so the germline J gene completes it. RNA, once extracted, was reverse transcribed into cDNA for use as the sequencing template. Sequenced by immunoSEQ multiplex PCR; TCRdb stores in-frame clones only, minus some. The sample shows 200,000 to 300,000 clones, none of them appearing just once.

The receptor was isolated from a C3H/HeJ mouse with alopecia areata. MHC haplotype here: H2-k. V and J are TRBV13-2 and TRBJ2-3; TRBD2 matches 12 bases. The source material was CD4+ T cells sorted from a lymph node. The DNA read from the CDR3 is TGTGCCAGCGGTGATCGGGACTGGGGGGCCAGTGCAGAA. Translating it yields CASGDRDWGASAE. The CDR3 as a whole reads CASGDRDWGASAETLYF.